The 7 T cell receptor beta chains in this list originate from one sample, sequenced in a study of blood T cells in healthy people across ages. Sample-barcoded 5' priming and a J-beta primer mix drove a second PCR of roughly 6 to 12 cycles. Using its own MiXCR run on the 5' RACE reads, TCRdb lists one record per CDR3 protein. The table includes roughly 860,000 distinct CDR3 sequences, about 62% detected once. The material sequenced was blood. The origin of the receptors is a man younger than 40 in good health.

The J gene is TRBJ2-1, the V gene TRBV30; TRBD1 agrees at 7 bases. The V gene end was trimmed by 3 bases and the J gene end by 2 bases; junction bases not matched to a gene: 10. The CDR3 runs 16 residues. Germline loops: CDR1 GTSNPN, CDR2 SVGIG (reference sequence). The DNA of the CDR3 is TGTGCCTGGAGCGGGATTAGTAGGGGGCCCTACAATGAGCAGTTCTTC. Translated: CAWSGISRGPYNEQFF.

A remark on this clonotype: Since a much larger clone is just one base distant, this may be a read error. V gene TRBV7-3 combines with J gene TRBJ1-2; 7 bases are a match to TRBD1. Germline V gene sequence: CDR1 SGHTA, CDR2 FQGTGA. Trimming removed 5 bases from V and 7 bases from J; junction bases left unmatched: 10. This CDR3 region has 14 residues. CDR3 nucleotide sequence: TGTGCCAGCAGCCCAGGGACAGAGAGGGGTGGCTACACCTTC. Translating it yields CASSPGTERGGYTF.

The chain is built from TRBV2 and TRBJ2-3, with D possibly being TRBD1 (6 bases). The CDR3 has 14 amino acids. Germline CDR1 reads SNHLY; CDR2 reads FYNNEI. V lost 6 bases, J lost 4 bases, and 14 bases lay in between. The CDR3 nucleotides are TGTGCCAGCAGCGCCGACAGGTTCCCAGATACGCAGTATTTT. Translated: CASSADRFPDTQYF. Full variable domain (outside the CDR3, taken from reference TRBV2 and TRBJ2-3): EPEVTQTPSHQVTQMGQEVILRCVPISNHLYFYWYRQILGQKVEFLVSFYNNEISEKSEIFDDQFSVERPDGSNFTLKIRSTKLEDSAMYFCASSADRFPDTQYFGPGTRLTVL.

The chain links TRBV20-1 to TRBJ1-5; D perhaps matches TRBD1 (6 bases). Per germline, CDR1 DFQATT and CDR2 SNEGSKA (reference sequence). V shed 4 bases and J shed 3 bases, with 10 bases lying between them. CDR3 length equals 13 residues. This CDR3 is CSATGQSNQPQHF. CDR3 nucleotides: TGCAGTGCTACAGGACAGTCCAATCAGCCCCAGCATTTT.

The genes are TRBV4-2 and TRBJ1-1; D call uncertain. V was trimmed by 0 bases and J by 4 bases, leaving 12 bases between them. Germline V gives CDR1 LGHNA, CDR2 YNFKEQ. CDR3 length: 15 amino acids. The CDR3 DNA follows: TGTGCCAGCAGCCAAGATTCCGGTTGGGGCACTGAAGCTTTCTTT. Protein product: CASSQDSGWGTEAFF.

The chain recombines TRBV14 with TRBJ1-2; D gene unclear. The CDR3 sequence is 13 residues long. V was shortened by 1 base and J by 7 bases, with 10 bases between the two germline ends. Germline assignment: CDR1 SGHDN and CDR2 FVKESK. The CDR3 spells CASSQGREGGYTF. The CDR3 region has the DNA TGTGCCAGCAGCCAAGGGAGGGAGGGTGGCTACACCTTC.

The J gene is TRBJ2-1, the V gene TRBV11-3; no definite D call. V gave up 4 bases and J gave up 0 bases, with 10 bases separating them. The V gene's germline CDR1 is SGHNT and CDR2 YENEEA. The CDR3 loop spans 15 amino acids. CDR3 DNA sequence: TGTGCCAGCAGCTCCGCCTCGAGCTCCTACAATGAGCAGTTCTTC. Amino acid sequence: CASSSASSSYNEQFF. The variable domain in full, with the rest retrieved from reference TRBV11-3 and TRBJ2-1, is EAGVVQSPRYKIIEKKQPVAFWCNPISGHNTLYWYLQNLGQGPELLIRYENEEAVDDSQLPKDRFSAERLKGVDSTLKIQPAELGDSAVYLCASSSASSSYNEQFFGPGTRLTVL.